This T cell receptor (beta chain) was identified in a study of CD8 T cells in Susac syndrome. RNA, at roughly 0.5 to 1 ug, was reverse transcribed with random hexamers. One entry per CDR3 protein, called by TCRdb with MiXCR from the immunoSEQ multiplex PCR reads. Of 250,000 to 300,000 distinct CDR3 sequences listed, roughly 81% are singletons. CDR3 length: 17 residues. Germline V gives CDR1 MNHEY, CDR2 SMNVEV (reference sequence). The J segment lost 7 bases and the V segment lost 2 bases, leaving 10 bases of the junction unmatched. Specimen: CD8+ T cells from PBMCs. This rearrangement joins TRBV27 to TRBJ2-3; 12 bases fit TRBD2. This clonotype was obtained from a human donor with multiple sclerosis. In DNA, the CDR3 is TGTGCCAGCAGTTTACTCCTAGCGGGAGGGCCCGGAAATACGCAGTATTTT. Translating it yields CASSLLLAGGPGNTQYF.